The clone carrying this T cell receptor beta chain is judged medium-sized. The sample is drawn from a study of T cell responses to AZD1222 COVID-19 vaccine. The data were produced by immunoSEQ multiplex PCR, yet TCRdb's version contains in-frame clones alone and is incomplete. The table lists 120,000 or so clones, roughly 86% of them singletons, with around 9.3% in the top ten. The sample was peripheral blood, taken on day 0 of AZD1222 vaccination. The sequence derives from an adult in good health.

This chain's CDR3 is CASSYSMASGNYEQYF. The CDR3 nucleotides read TGTGCCAGCAGTTACTCTATGGCTAGCGGGAACTACGAGCAGTACTTC. The chain links TRBV6-2 or TRBV6-3 to TRBJ2-7; TRBD2 aligns across 9 bases. CDR1 and CDR2 (germline): MNHEY, SVGEGT. CDR3 size: 16 residues. The V and J ends lost 0 bases and 3 bases, in that order; junction bases with no gene match: 6.